Detailed here is one TCR beta chain. Antigen: not known. The data originate from a study of T cell repertoires in cytomegalovirus infection. A single record per CDR3 protein comes from TCRdb applying MiXCR to the reads. Here the sample spans approximately 730,000 distinct CDR3 sequences, 25% to 30% being singletons. This CDR3 contains 15 residues. Germline CDR1 reads MNHNS; CDR2 reads SASEGT. J was trimmed by 4 bases and V by 6 bases; bases with no gene match: 9. This sequence originates from a human donor in good health (CMV status not recorded). Some clones in this sample may be carry-over from other donors' samples. Material: cultured CD8+ T cells from PBMCs, obtained from culture after CMV antigen stimulation. V usage is TRBV6-1 and J usage is TRBJ2-7; 10 nucleotides agree with TRBD2. The CDR3 DNA is TGTGCCAGCAGCTCCGGGACTAGCGTCGGATACGAGCAGTACTTC. This codes for CASSSGTSVGYEQYF.